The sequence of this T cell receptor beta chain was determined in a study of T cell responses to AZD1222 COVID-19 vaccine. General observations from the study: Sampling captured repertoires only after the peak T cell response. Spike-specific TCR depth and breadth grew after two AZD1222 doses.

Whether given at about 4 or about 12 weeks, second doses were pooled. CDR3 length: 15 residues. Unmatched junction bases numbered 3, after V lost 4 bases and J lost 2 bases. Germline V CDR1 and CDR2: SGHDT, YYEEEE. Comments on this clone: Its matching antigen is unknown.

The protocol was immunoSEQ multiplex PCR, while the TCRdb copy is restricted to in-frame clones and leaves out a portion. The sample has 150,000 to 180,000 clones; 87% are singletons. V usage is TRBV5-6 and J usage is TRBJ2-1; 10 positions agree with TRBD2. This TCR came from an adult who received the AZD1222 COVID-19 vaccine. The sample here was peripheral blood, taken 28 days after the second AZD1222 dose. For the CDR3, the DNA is TGTGCCAGCAGCCCTAGCGGGAGCCCCTACAATGAGCAGTTCTTC. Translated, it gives CASSPSGSPYNEQFF.